These T cell receptor beta chains were read from a single sample in a study of post-analysis software for immune sequencing data. MiXCR, applied by TCRdb to the PCR reads, yields one record per CDR3 protein. The sample lists about 200,000 distinct CDR3 sequences, 29% seen once, with more than 3% in the top ten. Material: blood. Source of these receptors: a girl under 18 with multiple sclerosis. Both conserved end residues are trimmed from each CDR3. The D gene is left open where the match is weak.

NA	TRBV18	12	TRBJ2-7	ASSPGGQPYEQY
NA	TRBV7-8	14	TRBJ2-1	ASSSRTTLRYNEQF
TRBD1	TRBV4-1	13	TRBJ1-2	ASSQPYDRGYGYT
NA	TRBV6-5	15	TRBJ1-2	ASSYSESCTGSYGYT
NA	TRBV20-1	10	TRBJ2-1	SARASYNEQF
NA	TRBV15	14	NA	ATSSTGTGSYNEQY
NA	TRBV12-3/TRBV12-4	10	TRBJ1-4	ASTARGEKLF
NA	TRBV3-1	11	TRBJ2-1	ASSLQLASEQF
NA	TRBV29-1	11	TRBJ2-7	SVERDGPYEQY
NA	TRBV29-1	11	TRBJ2-7	SAMDLDTYEQY
NA	TRBV19	13	TRBJ2-4	ASSMGSLAKNIQY
NA	TRBV7-2	9	TRBJ2-7	ASSRLYEQY
TRBD2	TRBV30	12	TRBJ2-7	AWSGGTSSYEQY
NA	TRBV7-9	14	TRBJ2-7	ASSWVARGANYEQY
TRBD1	TRBV25-1	14	TRBJ2-1	ASSESGTGPYNEQF
TRBD1	TRBV11-2	16	TRBJ2-6	ASSLAGTGFSGANVLT
TRBD1	TRBV6-5	13	TRBJ1-1	ASSPRDRMNTEAF
NA	TRBV12-3/TRBV12-4	11	TRBJ1-1	ASSETENTEAF
NA	TRBV18	13	TRBJ2-7	ASSPPGGTYEEQY
NA	TRBV5-1	13	TRBJ1-2	ASSRTELEPYGYT
NA	TRBV12-3/TRBV12-4	17	TRBJ2-1	ASSFRTRIVFSSYNEQF
NA	TRBV20-1	13	TRBJ2-5	SAQGLSGRLETQY
TRBD1	TRBV28	16	TRBJ2-1	ASSRTGRATRSWSEQF
NA	TRBV2	12	TRBJ2-3	ASERYRGTDTQY
TRBD1	TRBV29-1	8	TRBJ1-2	SVRDRGYT